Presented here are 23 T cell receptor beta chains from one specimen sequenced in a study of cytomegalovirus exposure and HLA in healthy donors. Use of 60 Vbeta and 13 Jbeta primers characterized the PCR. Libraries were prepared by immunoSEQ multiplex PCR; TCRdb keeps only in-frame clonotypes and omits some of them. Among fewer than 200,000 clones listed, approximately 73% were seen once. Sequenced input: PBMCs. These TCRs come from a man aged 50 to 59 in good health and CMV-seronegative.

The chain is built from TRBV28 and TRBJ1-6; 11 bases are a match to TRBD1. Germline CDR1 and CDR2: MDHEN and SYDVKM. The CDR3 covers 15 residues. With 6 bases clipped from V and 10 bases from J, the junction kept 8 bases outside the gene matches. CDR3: CASRGWGTGGSPLHF. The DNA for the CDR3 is TGTGCCAGCAGGGGGTGGGGGACAGGGGGATCACCCCTCCACTTT.

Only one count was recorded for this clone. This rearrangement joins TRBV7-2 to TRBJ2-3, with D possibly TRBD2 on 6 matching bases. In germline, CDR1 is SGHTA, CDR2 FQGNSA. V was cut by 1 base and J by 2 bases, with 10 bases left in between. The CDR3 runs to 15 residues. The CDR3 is CASSLGAGFTDTQYF. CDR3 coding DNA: TGTGCCAGCAGCTTAGGGGCGGGGTTCACAGATACGCAGTATTTT.

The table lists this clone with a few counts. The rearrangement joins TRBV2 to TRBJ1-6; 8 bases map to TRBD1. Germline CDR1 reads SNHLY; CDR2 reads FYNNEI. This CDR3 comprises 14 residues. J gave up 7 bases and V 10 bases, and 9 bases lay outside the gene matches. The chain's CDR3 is CAIKDRASNSPLHF. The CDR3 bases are TGTGCCATCAAGGACAGGGCCTCGAATTCACCCCTCCACTTT. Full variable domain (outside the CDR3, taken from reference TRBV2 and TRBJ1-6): EPEVTQTPSHQVTQMGQEVILRCVPISNHLYFYWYRQILGQKVEFLVSFYNNEISEKSEIFDDQFSVERPDGSNFTLKIRSTKLEDSAMYFCAIKDRASNSPLHFGNGTRLTVT.

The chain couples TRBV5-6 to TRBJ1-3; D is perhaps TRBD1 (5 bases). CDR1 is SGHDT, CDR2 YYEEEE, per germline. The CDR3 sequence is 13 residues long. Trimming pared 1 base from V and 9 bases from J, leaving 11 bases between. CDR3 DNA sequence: TGTGCCAGCAGCTTGCGGGGGACGGGCACCATATATTTT. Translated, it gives CASSLRGTGTIYF. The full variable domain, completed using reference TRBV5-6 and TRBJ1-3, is DAGVTQSPTHLIKTRGQQVTLRCSPKSGHDTVSWYQQALGQGPQFIFQYYEEEERQRGNFPDRFSGHQFPNYSSELNVNALLLGDSALYLCASSLRGTGTIYFGEGSWLTVV.

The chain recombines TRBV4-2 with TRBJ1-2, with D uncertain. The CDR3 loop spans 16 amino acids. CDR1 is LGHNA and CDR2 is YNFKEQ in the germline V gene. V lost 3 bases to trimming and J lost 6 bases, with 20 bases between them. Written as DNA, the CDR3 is TGTGCCAGCAGCCAGGAAAGAGGGTTTACGATCCATGGCTACACCTTC. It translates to CASSQERGFTIHGYTF.

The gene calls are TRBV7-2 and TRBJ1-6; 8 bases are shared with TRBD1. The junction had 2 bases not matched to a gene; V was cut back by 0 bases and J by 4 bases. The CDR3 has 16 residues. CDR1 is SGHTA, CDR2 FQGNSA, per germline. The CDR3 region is CASSLAWDRYNSPLHF. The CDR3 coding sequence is TGTGCCAGCAGCTTAGCGTGGGACAGGTATAATTCACCCCTCCACTTT.

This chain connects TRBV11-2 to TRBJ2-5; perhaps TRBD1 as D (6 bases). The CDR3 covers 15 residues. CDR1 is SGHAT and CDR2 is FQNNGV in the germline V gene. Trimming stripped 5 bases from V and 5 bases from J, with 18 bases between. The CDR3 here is CASSPGDTYGETQYF. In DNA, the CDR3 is TGTGCCAGCAGCCCCGGGGACACCTACGGGGAGACCCAGTACTTC. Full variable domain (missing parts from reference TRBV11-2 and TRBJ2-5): EAGVAQSPRYKIIEKRQSVAFWCNPISGHATLYWYQQILGQGPKLLIQFQNNGVVDDSQLPKDRFSAERLKGVDSTLKIQPAKLEDSAVYLCASSPGDTYGETQYFGPGTRLLVL.

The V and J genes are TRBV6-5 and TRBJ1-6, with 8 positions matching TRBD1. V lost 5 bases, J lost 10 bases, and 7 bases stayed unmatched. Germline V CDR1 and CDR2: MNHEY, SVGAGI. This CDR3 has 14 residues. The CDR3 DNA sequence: TGTGCCAGCAGTGCGGACAGGGTGGCCTCACCCCTCCACTTT. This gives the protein CASSADRVASPLHF.

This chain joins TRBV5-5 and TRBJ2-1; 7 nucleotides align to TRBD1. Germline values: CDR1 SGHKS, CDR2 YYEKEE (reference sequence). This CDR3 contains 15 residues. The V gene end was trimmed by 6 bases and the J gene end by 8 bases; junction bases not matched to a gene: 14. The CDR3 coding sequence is TGTGCCAGCACCACCGTGACAGGGAGTGGCGATGAGCAGTTCTTC. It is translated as CASTTVTGSGDEQFF.

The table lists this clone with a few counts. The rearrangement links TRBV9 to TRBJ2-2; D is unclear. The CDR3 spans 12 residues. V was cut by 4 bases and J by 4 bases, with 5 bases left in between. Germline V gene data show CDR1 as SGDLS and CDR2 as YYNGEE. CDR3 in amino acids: CASSPSTGELFF. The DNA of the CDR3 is TGTGCCAGCAGCCCTAGCACCGGGGAGCTGTTTTTT. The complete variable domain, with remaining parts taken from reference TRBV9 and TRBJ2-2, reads DSGVTQTPKHLITATGQRVTLRCSPRSGDLSVYWYQQSLDQGLQFLIQYYNGEERAKGNILERFSAQQFPDLHSELNLSSLELGDSALYFCASSPSTGELFFGEGSRLTVL.

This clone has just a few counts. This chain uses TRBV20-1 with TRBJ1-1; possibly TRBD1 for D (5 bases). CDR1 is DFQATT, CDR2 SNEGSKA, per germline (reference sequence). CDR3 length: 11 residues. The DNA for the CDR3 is TGCAGCTGGGGGGACAACACTGAAGCTTTCTTT. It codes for CSWGDNTEAFF.

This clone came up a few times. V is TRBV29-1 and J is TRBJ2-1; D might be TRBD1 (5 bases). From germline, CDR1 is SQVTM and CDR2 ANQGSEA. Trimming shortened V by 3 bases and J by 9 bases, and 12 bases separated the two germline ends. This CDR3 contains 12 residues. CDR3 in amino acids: CSVDAGYAEQFF. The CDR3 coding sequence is TGCAGCGTTGACGCAGGGTACGCTGAGCAGTTCTTC.

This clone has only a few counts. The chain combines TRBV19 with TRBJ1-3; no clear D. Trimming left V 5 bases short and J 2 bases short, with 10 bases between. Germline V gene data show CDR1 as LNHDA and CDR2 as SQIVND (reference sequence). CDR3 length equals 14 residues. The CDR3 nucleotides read TGTGCCAGTAGTCGTCCCAGGACTGGAAACACCATATATTTT. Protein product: CASSRPRTGNTIYF.

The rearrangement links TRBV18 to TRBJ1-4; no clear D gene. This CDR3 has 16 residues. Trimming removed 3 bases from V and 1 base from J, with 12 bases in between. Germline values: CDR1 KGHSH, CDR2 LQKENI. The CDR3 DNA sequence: TGTGCCAGCTCACCTCTACGACCAGGAACTAATGAAAAACTGTTTTTT. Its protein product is CASSPLRPGTNEKLFF.

The CDR3 coding sequence is TGTGCCAGCAGCCGAAGCGGGGGGCGGGGAGATACGCAGTATTTT. Amino acids: CASSRSGGRGDTQYF. The rearrangement uses TRBV11-1 and TRBJ2-3; TRBD2 matches at 9 bases. This CDR3 has 15 amino acids. The V gene end was trimmed by 5 bases and the J gene end by 5 bases; junction bases not matched to a gene: 8. Germline V gene lookup returns CDR1 SGHAT and CDR2 FQDESV (reference sequence).

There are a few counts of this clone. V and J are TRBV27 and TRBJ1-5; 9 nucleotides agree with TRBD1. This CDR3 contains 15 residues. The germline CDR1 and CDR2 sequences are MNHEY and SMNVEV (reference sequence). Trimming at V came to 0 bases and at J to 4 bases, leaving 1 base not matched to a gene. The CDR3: CASSLSGQGNQPQHF. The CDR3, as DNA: TGTGCCAGCAGTTTATCCGGACAGGGGAATCAGCCCCAGCATTTT.

In nucleotides, the CDR3 is TGCGCCATTCACCCCGGGACAGGGGAAAACTATGGCTACACCTTC. Protein sequence: CAIHPGTGENYGYTF. V usage is TRBV10-2 and J usage is TRBJ1-2; 10 bases match TRBD1. Germline CDR1 and CDR2: WSHSY and SAAADI. V lost 10 bases to trimming and J lost 2 bases; unmatched junction nucleotides: 10. CDR3 size: 15 residues.

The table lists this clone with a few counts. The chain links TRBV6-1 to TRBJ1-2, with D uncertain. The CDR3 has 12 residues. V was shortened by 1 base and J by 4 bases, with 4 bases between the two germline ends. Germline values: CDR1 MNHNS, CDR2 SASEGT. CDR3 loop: CASSEDSYGYTF. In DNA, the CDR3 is TGTGCCAGCAGTGAAGACAGCTATGGCTACACCTTC.

CDR3 sequence: CASVQWGDNEQFF. The CDR3, as DNA: TGTGCCAGCGTCCAATGGGGGGACAATGAGCAGTTCTTC. The chain uses TRBV6-1 and TRBJ2-1; the D gene is possibly TRBD2 (6 bases). The CDR3 is made up of 13 amino acids. CDR1 is MNHNS and CDR2 is SASEGT in the germline V gene. Trimming stripped 8 bases from V and 5 bases from J, with 13 bases between.

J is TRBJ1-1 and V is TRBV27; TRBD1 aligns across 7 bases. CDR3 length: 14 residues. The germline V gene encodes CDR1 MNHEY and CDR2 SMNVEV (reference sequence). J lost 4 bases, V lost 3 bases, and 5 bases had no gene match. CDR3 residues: CASSFQTGSTEAFF. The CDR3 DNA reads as TGTGCCAGCAGTTTCCAGACAGGGAGCACTGAAGCTTTCTTT.

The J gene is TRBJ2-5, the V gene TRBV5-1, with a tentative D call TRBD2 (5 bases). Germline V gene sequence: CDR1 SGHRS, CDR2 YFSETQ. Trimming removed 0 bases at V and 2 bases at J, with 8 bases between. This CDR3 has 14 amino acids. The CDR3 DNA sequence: TGCGCCAGCAGCTTGGGGCTAGCACAAGAGACCCAGTACTTC. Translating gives CASSLGLAQETQYF. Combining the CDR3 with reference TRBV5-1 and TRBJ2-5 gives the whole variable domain KAGVTQTPRYLIKTRGQQVTLSCSPISGHRSVSWYQQTPGQGLQFLFEYFSETQRNKGNFPGRFSGRQFSNSRSEMNVSTLELGDSALYLCASSLGLAQETQYFGPGTRLLVL.

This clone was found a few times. The CDR3 loop reads CAIAAGPSLNQPQHF. The CDR3 bases are TGTGCCATTGCCGCGGGACCCTCGCTCAATCAGCCCCAGCATTTT. The V call is TRBV18, the J call TRBJ1-5; weak D call: TRBD1 (5 bases). V was clipped by 10 bases and J by 3 bases, with 19 bases between them. The CDR3 runs to 15 residues. CDR1 is KGHSH, CDR2 LQKENI, per germline.

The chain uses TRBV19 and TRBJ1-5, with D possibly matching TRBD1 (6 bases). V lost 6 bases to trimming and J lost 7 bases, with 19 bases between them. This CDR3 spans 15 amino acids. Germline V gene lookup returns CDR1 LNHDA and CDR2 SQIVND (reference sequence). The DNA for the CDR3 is TGTGCCAGTAGACCCCGGGACACCACGGGGCAGCCCCAGCATTTT. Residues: CASRPRDTTGQPQHF.